This TCR beta chain is drawn from a study of tumor-infiltrating lymphocytes in glioblastoma multiforme. Findings and caveats of the study: RNA-based TCR sequencing may distort clone frequencies, since cells carry unequal TCR transcript numbers.

Multiple V-beta primers and a C-beta primer amplified TCRB from RNA. TCRB-specific cDNA synthesis used approximately 0.5 ug of total RNA. TCRdb itself ran the multiplex PCR reads through MiXCR, one entry per CDR3 protein. This sample has around 8,600 distinct CDR3 sequences, with about 70% found just once. This clonotype was detected once. Its antigen is unknown. The CDR3 consists of 13 residues. The germline V gene encodes CDR1 MNHEY and CDR2 SVGEGT. Trimming removed 5 bases at V and 1 base at J, with 8 bases between. This clonotype originated in a male donor with glioblastoma. The sample comprised brain tumor tissue. The rearrangement uses TRBV6-2 or TRBV6-3 and TRBJ2-5, with D hard to call. The CDR3 region has the DNA TGTGCCAGCAGTCCAATGGGCCAAGAGACCCAGTACTTC. It yields the protein CASSPMGQETQYF.